The 22 T cell receptor beta chains below all came from one sample that was sequenced in a study of blood T cell repertoires in COVID-19. The table came from immunoSEQ multiplex PCR; TCRdb's copy has only in-frame clones and leaves some out. The data show over 35,000 clones, about three quarters seen once. Sequencing was performed on peripheral blood. Every receptor here comes from a man aged 60 to 75 with acute or convalescent COVID-19.

The chain combines TRBV5-4 with TRBJ2-5; D is undetermined. CDR1 SGHNT and CDR2 YYREEE come from the germline V gene (reference sequence). The CDR3 contains 14 residues. Between the trimmed V and J ends, which lost 10 bases and 0 bases, there was a span of 16 bases. DNA of the CDR3: TGTGCCTGTAAAGAGGCGGCGTACCAAGAGACCCAGTACTTC. It encodes CACKEAAYQETQYF.

The V and J genes are TRBV7-2 and TRBJ2-1; 7 bases match TRBD2. The length of the CDR3 is 15 residues. From germline, CDR1 is SGHTA and CDR2 FQGNSA. V lost 4 bases, J lost 1 base, and 4 bases stayed unmatched. The CDR3 loop is CASSYWGGSYNEQFF. CDR3 in DNA: TGTGCCAGCAGCTATTGGGGGGGGTCCTACAATGAGCAGTTCTTC.

This clone has only a few counts. The rearrangement joins TRBV5-1 to TRBJ2-5; 9 bases match TRBD2. Germline V CDR1 and CDR2: SGHRS, YFSETQ. The CDR3 totals 16 residues. Trimming removed 0 bases from V and 4 bases from J; junction bases left unmatched: 7. The CDR3 sequence: CASSLGRREGRETQYF. The CDR3 nucleotides read TGCGCCAGCAGCTTGGGACGGCGGGAGGGCCGAGAGACCCAGTACTTC.

In this sample, this clone turned up once. CDR3: CASSIGTDNQPQHF. The DNA for the CDR3 is TGTGCCAGTAGTATCGGGACAGACAATCAGCCCCAGCATTTT. This chain joins TRBV19 and TRBJ1-5, with TRBD1 matching 7 bases. Germline lookup yields CDR1 LNHDA and CDR2 SQIVND (reference sequence). V was clipped by 3 bases and J by 3 bases; unmatched bases: 2. The CDR3 length is 14 residues. The full variable domain, rest sourced from reference TRBV19 and TRBJ1-5, is DGGITQSPKYLFRKEGQNVTLSCEQNLNHDAMYWYRQDPGQGLRLIYYSQIVNDFQKGDIAEGYSVSREKKESFPLTVTSAQKNPTAFYLCASSIGTDNQPQHFGDGTRLSIL.

This clone was detected only a few times. This rearrangement joins TRBV18 to TRBJ2-7; 8 bases are shared with TRBD1. Per the germline V gene, CDR1 is KGHSH and CDR2 is LQKENI. The CDR3 covers 15 residues. Trimming at V came to 4 bases and at J to 10 bases, leaving 15 bases not matched to a gene. The CDR3 DNA reads as TGTGCCAGCTCACTCCCCCCCGGGACAGGTTCCGAACAGTACTTC. It codes for CASSLPPGTGSEQYF.

This rearrangement joins TRBV5-4 to TRBJ2-7, with TRBD2 matching over 8 bases. Germline V gene sequence: CDR1 SGHNT, CDR2 YYREEE (reference sequence). The CDR3 covers 14 residues. V lost 2 bases, J lost 3 bases, and 4 bases stayed unmatched. The CDR3 sequence: CASSFDGRGYEQYF. Here the CDR3 DNA reads TGTGCCAGCAGCTTTGACGGGAGGGGCTACGAGCAGTACTTC.

The sample holds one count of this clone. The V and J genes are TRBV30 and TRBJ1-2; 9 bases fit TRBD1. The CDR3 totals 13 residues. The V gene's germline CDR1 is GTSNPN and CDR2 SVGIG (reference sequence). V was pared by 1 base and J by 8 bases, with 5 bases of the junction left unmatched. For the CDR3, the DNA is TGTGCCTGGAGTGGACAGGGGGAAAGGGGCTACACCTTC. Translation: CAWSGQGERGYTF.

The chain combines TRBV11-2 with TRBJ2-5; TRBD1 matches 7 bases. V lost 1 base to trimming and J lost 5 bases; unmatched junction nucleotides: 7. Germline V gene sequence: CDR1 SGHAT, CDR2 FQNNGV. CDR3 length equals 15 residues. CDR3 residues: CASSLALGGGETQYF. CDR3 DNA sequence: TGTGCCAGCAGCTTAGCCCTAGGGGGCGGGGAGACCCAGTACTTC.

The gene calls are TRBV4-3 and TRBJ1-6; D perhaps matches TRBD1 (5 bases). Trimming removed 0 bases at V and 7 bases at J, with 10 bases between. Germline V CDR1 and CDR2: LGHNA, YSLEER. The length of the CDR3 is 15 residues. CDR3 in amino acids: CASSQDRDSNSPLHF. CDR3 bases: TGCGCCAGCAGCCAAGACCGGGACTCCAATTCACCCCTCCACTTT.

This clone turned up a few times. V is TRBV21-1 and J is TRBJ2-7; TRBD2, the table's D call, lacks a check against the DNA. TRBV21-1 is labeled a pseudogene. This CDR3 is 16 amino acids long. The CDR3 nucleotides read TGTGCCAGCAGCAAATCTCTAGCGGGAGGGCCGGGCGAGCAGTACTTC. Its translation: CASSKSLAGGPGEQYF.

The chain combines TRBV29-1 with TRBJ2-3; 7 nucleotides align to TRBD2. The CDR3 runs to 14 residues. Losses at the gene ends were 3 bases for V and 6 bases for J; bases not matched to a gene: 9. CDR1 is SQVTM, CDR2 ANQGSEA, per germline. Here the CDR3 reads CSVDMAGAWDTQYF. CDR3 DNA sequence: TGCAGCGTTGATATGGCGGGAGCGTGGGATACGCAGTATTTT.

This chain uses TRBV7-6 with TRBJ2-2; a possible D gene is TRBD2 (6 bases). This CDR3 comprises 15 residues. The V end lost 0 bases, the J end lost 4 bases, and 9 bases lay between the germline ends. Germline lookup yields CDR1 SGHVS and CDR2 FNYEAQ. The CDR3 sequence: CASSLAGGTTGELFF. CDR3 DNA sequence: TGTGCCAGCAGCTTAGCGGGAGGTACCACCGGGGAGCTGTTTTTT.

In DNA, the CDR3 is TGTGCCAGCAGTTTGGTCAGGGATAACTATGGCTACACCTTC. Translated, it gives CASSLVRDNYGYTF. V is TRBV27 and J is TRBJ1-2, with a possible D match to TRBD1 (5 bases). The CDR3 is 14 amino acids. Trimming took off 3 bases at V and 1 base at J, with 9 bases between the two ends. Per the germline V gene, CDR1 is MNHEY and CDR2 is SMNVEV (reference sequence).

This chain joins TRBV4-3 and TRBJ1-6; the match to TRBD1 covers 11 bases. The J segment lost 10 bases and the V segment lost 3 bases, leaving 11 bases of the junction unmatched. Germline V gives CDR1 LGHNA, CDR2 YSLEER. The CDR3 has 17 residues. For the CDR3, the DNA is TGCGCCAGCAGCCAGACCGGGACAGGGGGTTTGTTCTCACCCCTCCACTTT. It specifies CASSQTGTGGLFSPLHF.

The chain employs TRBV5-5 and TRBJ2-7, with D perhaps TRBD2 (6 bases). This CDR3 region has 15 residues. Germline V lookup: CDR1 SGHKS, CDR2 YYEKEE (reference sequence). Trimming removed 0 bases from V and 0 bases from J, with 10 bases in between. CDR3 nucleotides: TGTGCCAGCAGCTTGGGATTAGCGGACTCCTACGAGCAGTACTTC. It codes for CASSLGLADSYEQYF.

The V call is TRBV7-6, the J call TRBJ2-1; D unresolved. Germline assignment: CDR1 SGHVS and CDR2 FNYEAQ. V was cut by 1 base and J by 2 bases, with 6 bases left in between. This CDR3 comprises 14 residues. The CDR3 DNA sequence: TGTGCCAGCAGCTTAGGAACTACCTACAATGAGCAGTTCTTC. Translating it yields CASSLGTTYNEQFF.

As DNA, the CDR3 is TGTGCCAGCAGTTTAGGGCAGCCTGGGCAGCCCCAGCATTTT. This codes for CASSLGQPGQPQHF. This chain connects TRBV27 to TRBJ1-5; no reliable D call. The CDR3 totals 14 residues. Germline V gene data show CDR1 as MNHEY and CDR2 as SMNVEV (reference sequence). V lost 2 bases, J lost 7 bases, and 12 bases lay in between.

The V gene is TRBV10-3, the J gene TRBJ2-2; TRBD2 agrees at 11 bases. Unmatched junction bases numbered 0, after V lost 6 bases and J lost 3 bases. CDR1 and CDR2 (germline): ENHRY, SYGVKD. CDR3 length: 14 residues. CDR3 nucleotide sequence: TGTGCCATCAGACTAGCGGGGGACACCGGGGAGCTGTTTTTT. This translates into CAIRLAGDTGELFF.

A few counts support this clone. The chain links TRBV11-3 to TRBJ2-3; maybe TRBD2 (5 bases). Germline CDR1 is SGHNT and CDR2 is YENEEA. The CDR3 is made up of 16 amino acids. Deletions cut 1 base from V and 4 bases from J, with 15 bases between. The chain's CDR3 is CASSLGSVEEADTQYF. CDR3 nucleotide sequence: TGTGCCAGCAGCTTAGGCTCAGTAGAGGAGGCAGATACGCAGTATTTT. Filled out from reference TRBV11-3 and TRBJ2-3, the complete variable domain reads EAGVVQSPRYKIIEKKQPVAFWCNPISGHNTLYWYLQNLGQGPELLIRYENEEAVDDSQLPKDRFSAERLKGVDSTLKIQPAELGDSAVYLCASSLGSVEEADTQYFGPGTRLTVL.

The CDR3 DNA follows: TGTGCCGGTGGGGGGGCCCCTAGCTCCTACGAGCAGTACTTC. Translating gives CAGGGAPSSYEQYF. The chain has TRBV6-5 and TRBJ2-7; possible D gene TRBD2, 7 bases. Trimming took 11 bases from V and 0 from J, leaving 17 bases between them. The CDR3 consists of 14 residues. Looked up from germline, CDR1 is MNHEY and CDR2 is SVGAGI.

The rearrangement uses TRBV5-1 and TRBJ2-7, with 7 bases matching TRBD2. From germline, CDR1 is SGHRS and CDR2 YFSETQ. The CDR3 loop spans 13 amino acids. V was clipped by 1 base and J by 6 bases; unmatched bases: 4. The CDR3 bases are TGCGCCAGCAGCTTGTTATCGGGGGGCGAGCAGTACTTC. It is translated as CASSLLSGGEQYF.

In this sample, this clone turned up once. The chain joins TRBV5-4 to TRBJ2-1; 9 nucleotides agree with TRBD2. Per the germline V gene, CDR1 is SGHNT and CDR2 is YYREEE (reference sequence). This CDR3 region has 15 residues. Trimming cost V 0 bases and J 10 bases; bases outside gene matches: 8. CDR3 sequence: CASSLGASGAGEQFF. CDR3 DNA sequence: TGTGCCAGCAGCTTGGGGGCTAGCGGGGCCGGGGAGCAGTTCTTC.